A selection of T cell receptor beta chains follows, all from one sample in a study of cytomegalovirus exposure and HLA in healthy donors. Produced via immunoSEQ multiplex PCR; TCRdb's table is partial and in-frame only. This table has some 120,000 clones, 65% to 90% appearing once. The sequencing input was PBMCs. These receptors came from a woman in her twenties or thirties in good health and CMV-seronegative. CDR3s include the opening cysteine and the closing phenylalanine or tryptophan. A D gene is named only where the DNA matches it firmly. Not every row has a clone size; where given, it reads once, few, many or a size class.

j_gene | len | d_gene | abundance | v_gene | CDR3aa | CDR3nt
TRBJ1-1 | 11 | . | . | TRBV29-1 | CSVGGYGEAFF | TGCAGCGTGGGGGGGTACGGTGAAGCTTTCTTT
TRBJ1-5 | 12 | . | . | TRBV7-9 | CASSLGEQPQHF | TGTGCCAGCAGCTTAGGAGAGCAGCCCCAGCATTTT
TRBJ2-3 | 17 | TRBD2 | . | TRBV2 | CASITGLAGTGTDTQYF | TGTGCCAGCATTACGGGACTAGCGGGAACAGGCACAGATACGCAGTATTTT
TRBJ2-7 | 14 | TRBD2 | . | TRBV14 | CASRTSGSMSEQYF | TGTGCCAGCAGAACTAGCGGGAGCATGAGCGAGCAGTACTTC
TRBJ2-1 | 14 | TRBD1 | . | TRBV13 | CASSPPDRVNEQFF | TGTGCCAGCAGCCCACCCGACAGGGTCAATGAGCAGTTCTTC
TRBJ1-5 | 14 | . | . | TRBV11-2 | CASSLGTSNQPQHF | TGTGCCAGCAGCCTCGGGACAAGCAATCAGCCCCAGCATTTT
TRBJ2-3 | 15 | TRBD1 | . | TRBV4-3 | CASSQGTGSTDTQYF | TGCGCCAGCAGCCAAGGGACAGGTAGCACAGATACGCAGTATTTT
TRBJ2-7 | 15 | TRBD1 | . | TRBV5-6 | CASSIMDRDKYEQYF | TGTGCCAGCAGCATCATGGACAGGGATAAATACGAGCAGTACTTC
TRBJ2-2 | 15 | TRBD1 | few | TRBV4-3 | CASSPGQGVFGELFF | TGCGCCAGCAGCCCGGGACAGGGGGTTTTCGGGGAGCTGTTTTTT
TRBJ1-4 | 12 | . | . | TRBV28 | CASSRGGEKLFF | TGTGCCAGCAGTCGGGGGGGCGAAAAACTGTTTTTT
TRBJ1-4 | 15 | . | once | TRBV6-6 | CASSYFAGLEEKLFF | TGTGCCAGCAGTTACTTCGCAGGGCTGGAAGAAAAACTGTTTTTT
TRBJ2-1 | 16 | . | . | TRBV9 | CASSVDGLASYNEQFF | TGTGCCAGCAGCGTAGATGGTCTAGCGTCCTACAATGAGCAGTTCTTC
TRBJ2-7 | 15 | TRBD2 | . | TRBV18 | CASSPGLAGGYEQYF | TGTGCCAGCTCACCTGGACTAGCGGGCGGCTACGAGCAGTACTTC
TRBJ2-4 | 13 | TRBD1 | . | TRBV11-3 | CASSHRGLGIQYF | TGTGCCAGCAGCCACAGGGGGCTAGGCATTCAGTACTTC
TRBJ2-3 | 16 | TRBD2 | . | TRBV9 | CASSVGGRSPADTQYF | TGTGCCAGCAGCGTAGGCGGGAGAAGCCCGGCAGATACGCAGTATTTT
TRBJ2-3 | 12 | . | . | TRBV5-1 | CASSLSGIDGYF | TGCGCCAGCAGCTTGTCAGGGATAGATGGGTATTTT
TRBJ2-5 | 15 | TRBD2 | few | TRBV7-7 | CASSLREGSQETQYF | TGTGCCAGCAGCTTGCGGGAGGGTTCGCAAGAGACCCAGTACTTC
TRBJ2-2 | 18 | . | . | TRBV27 | CASGPQTYRVTNTGELFF | TGTGCCAGCGGACCTCAGACTTACAGGGTGACGAACACCGGGGAGCTGTTTTTT
TRBJ2-1 | 15 | TRBD2 | . | TRBV5-1 | CASSLGSGRYNEQFF | TGCGCCAGCAGCTTGGGGAGCGGGAGGTACAATGAGCAGTTCTTC
TRBJ2-5 | 15 | TRBD1 | . | TRBV5-1 | CASSAQTGGFETQYF | TGCGCCAGCAGCGCCCAGACAGGGGGTTTTGAGACCCAGTACTTC
TRBJ2-2 | 17 | TRBD2 | . | TRBV7-2 | CASSSQGLAVYTGELFF | TGTGCCAGCAGCTCACAGGGACTAGCGGTTTACACCGGGGAGCTGTTTTTT
TRBJ2-3 | 13 | . | once | TRBV28 | CASTTRGTDTQYF | TGTGCCAGCACCACCCGCGGGACAGATACGCAGTATTTT
TRBJ1-3 | 13 | TRBD1 | . | TRBV30 | CAWSVTGGYTIYF | TGTGCCTGGAGTGTGACAGGGGGTTACACCATATATTTT
TRBJ2-1 | 14 | TRBD2 | once | TRBV5-1 | CASSPTSGQHEQFF | TGCGCCAGCAGCCCGACTAGCGGTCAGCATGAGCAGTTCTTC
TRBJ2-1 | 17 | TRBD2 | . | TRBV10-3 | CAISRGSGPSSYNEQFF | TGTGCCATCAGTCGTGGTAGCGGGCCGAGCTCCTACAATGAGCAGTTCTTC
TRBJ2-7 | 16 | . | . | TRBV15 | CATSRDVTRQAYEQYF | TGTGCCACCAGCAGAGATGTAACGAGACAGGCCTACGAGCAGTACTTC
TRBJ1-5 | 13 | TRBD1 | . | TRBV27 | CASRTGVHQPQHF | TGTGCCAGCAGGACAGGGGTGCATCAGCCCCAGCATTTT
TRBJ2-3 | 17 | . | once | TRBV7-2 | CASSSPTTALSTDTQYF | TGTGCCAGCAGCTCCCCGACGACAGCCCTTAGCACAGATACGCAGTATTTT
TRBJ2-1 | 15 | . | once | TRBV19 | CASSISGQGLGEQFF | TGTGCCAGTAGTATAAGTGGGCAGGGACTGGGCGAGCAGTTCTTC
TRBJ2-1 | 15 | TRBD2 | . | TRBV7-7 | CASSSGTSTSNEQFF | TGTGCCAGCAGCTCCGGGACTAGCACCTCCAATGAGCAGTTCTTC
TRBJ2-7 | 14 | . | . | TRBV4-3 | CASSQDPSGLEQYF | TGCGCCAGCAGCCAAGACCCATCAGGGCTCGAGCAGTACTTC
TRBJ2-7 | 14 | TRBD2 | . | TRBV10-2 | CASVGLAVSYEQYF | TGCGCCAGCGTGGGGCTAGCGGTTTCCTACGAGCAGTACTTC
TRBJ2-2 | 16 | TRBD2 | . | TRBV6-5 | CASSYGLAGATGELFF | TGTGCCAGCAGTTACGGCCTAGCGGGGGCCACCGGGGAGCTGTTTTTT
TRBJ2-5 | 16 | TRBD2 | . | TRBV7-2 | CASSSTRGLATNSQYF | TGTGCCAGCAGCTCAACACGGGGACTAGCCACGAACTCCCAGTACTTC
TRBJ2-1 | 17 | TRBD2 | . | TRBV4-1 | CASSQVLAGGSYNEQFF | TGCGCCAGCAGCCAAGTTCTCGCGGGAGGGTCCTACAATGAGCAGTTCTTC
TRBJ1-5 | 13 | TRBD1 | . | TRBV19 | CASRGQGNQPQHF | TGTGCCAGTAGGGGACAGGGCAATCAGCCCCAGCATTTT
TRBJ1-4 | 14 | . | . | TRBV7-2 | CASSLFGEGEKLFF | TGTGCCAGCAGCTTATTTGGGGAGGGCGAAAAACTGTTTTTT